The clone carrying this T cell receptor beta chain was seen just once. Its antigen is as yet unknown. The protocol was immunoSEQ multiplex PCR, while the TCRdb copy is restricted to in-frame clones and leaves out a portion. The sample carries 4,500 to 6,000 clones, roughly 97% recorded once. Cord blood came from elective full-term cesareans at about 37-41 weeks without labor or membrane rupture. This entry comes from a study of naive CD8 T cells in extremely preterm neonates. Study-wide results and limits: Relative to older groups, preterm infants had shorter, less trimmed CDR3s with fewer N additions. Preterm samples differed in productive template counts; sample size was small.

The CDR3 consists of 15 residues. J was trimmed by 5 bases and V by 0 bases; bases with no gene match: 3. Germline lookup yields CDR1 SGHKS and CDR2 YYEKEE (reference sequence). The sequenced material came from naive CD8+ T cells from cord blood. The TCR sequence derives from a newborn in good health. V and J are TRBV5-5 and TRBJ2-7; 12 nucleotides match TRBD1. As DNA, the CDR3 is TGTGCCAGCAGCTTGGCCGGGACAGGGGGCAACGAGCAGTACTTC. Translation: CASSLAGTGGNEQYF.